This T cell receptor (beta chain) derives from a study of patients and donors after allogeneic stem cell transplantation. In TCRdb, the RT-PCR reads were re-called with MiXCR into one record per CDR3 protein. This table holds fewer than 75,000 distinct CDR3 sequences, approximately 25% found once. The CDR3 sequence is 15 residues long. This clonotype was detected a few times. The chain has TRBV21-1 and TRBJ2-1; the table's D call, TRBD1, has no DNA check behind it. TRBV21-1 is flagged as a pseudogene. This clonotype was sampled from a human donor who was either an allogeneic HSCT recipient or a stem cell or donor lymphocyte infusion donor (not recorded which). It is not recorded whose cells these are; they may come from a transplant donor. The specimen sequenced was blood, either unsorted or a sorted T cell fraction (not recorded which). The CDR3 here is CASSKGRGAWNEQFF. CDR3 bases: TGTGCCAGCAGCAAAGGGAGGGGCGCGTGGAATGAGCAGTTCTTC.